Shown below are 20 T cell receptor beta chains from a single sample sequenced in a study of T cell changes during pregnancy in multiple sclerosis. Profiled with immunoSEQ multiplex PCR; TCRdb holds only in-frame clones, not every one. The sample consists of 75,000 to 100,000 clones, roughly nine tenths of them appearing once. This specimen was peripheral blood, taken in the second trimester of pregnancy. All receptors come from a female donor in good health, enrolled as a control in a pregnancy study.

This clone was found once. CDR3 residues: CASRPQGGSYEQYF. CDR3 in DNA: TGCGCCAGCAGGCCTCAGGGGGGCTCCTACGAGCAGTACTTC. The chain is built from TRBV5-1 and TRBJ2-7, with D perhaps TRBD1 (7 bases). CDR1 and CDR2 (germline): SGHRS, YFSETQ. V was pared by 5 bases and J by 0 bases, with 12 bases between. This CDR3 contains 14 residues.

The chain carries TRBV2 and TRBJ2-1; D perhaps matches TRBD2 (5 bases). V was trimmed by 3 bases and J by 9 bases, leaving 15 bases between them. The CDR3 contains 14 residues. Germline V gene sequence: CDR1 SNHLY, CDR2 FYNNEI. The CDR3 DNA sequence: TGTGCCAGCAGTGAGGTTCAACTTGCGGGTGAGCAGTTCTTC. It is translated as CASSEVQLAGEQFF.

The rearrangement uses TRBV4-2 and TRBJ1-5; D may be TRBD1 (5 bases). Looked up from germline, CDR1 is LGHNA and CDR2 is YNFKEQ. The CDR3 length is 13 residues. Trimming took off 4 bases at V and 6 bases at J, with 10 bases between the two ends. The CDR3 loop reads CASSRGRGQPQHF. The CDR3 DNA reads as TGTGCCAGCAGCCGAGGGAGGGGTCAGCCCCAGCATTTT.

A single count supports this clone. Written as DNA, the CDR3 is TGCGCCAGCAGCTTGGGTGGCAGTGACTATGGCTACACCTTC. Protein: CASSLGGSDYGYTF. The chain is built from TRBV5-1 and TRBJ1-2; D gene ambiguous. The CDR3 loop spans 14 amino acids. Germline lookup yields CDR1 SGHRS and CDR2 YFSETQ. Trimming took off 0 bases at V and 3 bases at J, with 9 bases between the two ends.

The chain combines TRBV28 with TRBJ2-7; 11 positions agree with TRBD2. Germline loops: CDR1 MDHEN, CDR2 SYDVKM. After removal of 7 bases from V and 3 bases from J, the junction contained 8 bases not matched to a gene. The CDR3 is made up of 15 amino acids. As DNA, the CDR3 is TGTGCCAGCACCCTCACCGGGACTAGCGGCTACGAGCAGTACTTC. Translation gives CASTLTGTSGYEQYF.

The CDR3 region is CASSYWARRETQYF. CDR3 nucleotide sequence: TGTGCCAGCAGTTATTGGGCCCGCCGGGAGACCCAGTACTTC. V and J are TRBV27 and TRBJ2-5, with unresolved D. CDR1 MNHEY and CDR2 SMNVEV come from the germline V gene (reference sequence). The CDR3 has 14 amino acids. Trimming took 4 bases from V and 5 from J, leaving 14 bases between them.

As to this clone: Other DNA sequences in the same sample also yield this CDR3. The rearrangement joins TRBV28 to TRBJ1-2; 8 bases align to TRBD1. The CDR3 runs to 14 residues. V was clipped by 3 bases and J by 5 bases; unmatched bases: 5. Germline V lookup: CDR1 MDHEN, CDR2 SYDVKM. The DNA for the CDR3 is TGTGCCAGCAGTTTTTCGGACAGGGCTTATGGCTACACCTTC. This sequence encodes CASSFSDRAYGYTF.

This clone was seen only once. The chain couples TRBV10-1 to TRBJ2-1; the D gene is possibly TRBD1 (5 bases). With 0 bases removed from V and 4 bases from J, the gap between germline ends came to 10 bases. Germline CDR1 reads WNHNN; CDR2 reads SYGVQD (reference sequence). The CDR3 contains 15 residues. CDR3 protein: CASSESGVAYNEQFF. The CDR3 coding sequence is TGCGCCAGCAGTGAGTCAGGGGTTGCTTACAATGAGCAGTTCTTC.

The V gene is TRBV28, the J gene TRBJ2-5, with no clear D. Germline CDR1 and CDR2: MDHEN and SYDVKM. The CDR3 runs to 15 residues. V was clipped by 3 bases and J by 0 bases, with 11 bases between them. The CDR3 sequence is CASSLRVNYQETQYF. The CDR3, as DNA: TGTGCCAGCAGTTTGCGAGTAAACTACCAAGAGACCCAGTACTTC. The full variable domain, in which reference TRBV28 and TRBJ2-5 provide the parts outside the CDR3, is DVKVTQSSRYLVKRTGEKVFLECVQDMDHENMFWYRQDPGLGLRLIYFSYDVKMKEKGDIPEGYSVSREKKERFSLILESASTNQTSMYLCASSLRVNYQETQYFGPGTRLLVL.

The chain uses TRBV6-4 and TRBJ2-3; 7 bases are shared with TRBD2. V lost 5 bases and J lost 1; bases outside the gene matches: 0. This CDR3 has 13 residues. CDR1 MRHNA and CDR2 SNTAGT come from the germline V gene. The CDR3 is CASSLAGTDTQYF. DNA of the CDR3: TGTGCCAGCAGTCTAGCGGGCACAGATACGCAGTATTTT.

This chain uses TRBV28 with TRBJ2-7, with TRBD1 matching over 8 bases. The CDR3 length is 15 residues. Trimming cost V 4 bases and J 0 bases; bases outside gene matches: 5. Germline assignment: CDR1 MDHEN and CDR2 SYDVKM. CDR3 DNA: TGTGCCAGCAGTTCAGGGGGCTCCCTCTCCTACGAGCAGTACTTC. Translated: CASSSGGSLSYEQYF.

The rearrangement links TRBV5-8 to TRBJ1-6; 7 bases line up with TRBD1. The germline V gene encodes CDR1 SGHTS and CDR2 YDEGEE. The trim removed 2 bases at V and 14 bases at J, leaving 10 bases unmatched. This CDR3 comprises 14 residues. The CDR3 DNA follows: TGTGCCAGCAGCTTCGGACAGGCGTCCTCGTCCCTCCACTTT. It is translated as CASSFGQASSSLHF.

The V call is TRBV11-2, the J call TRBJ2-5; 7 nucleotides line up with TRBD1. J lost 3 bases, V lost 5 bases, and 12 bases had no gene match. Germline loops: CDR1 SGHAT, CDR2 FQNNGV. This CDR3 is 16 amino acids long. The CDR3 DNA is TGTGCCAGCAGCCACATGAGGTGGCAGGGGGAAGAGACCCAGTACTTC. This translates into CASSHMRWQGEETQYF. Looking up the rest from reference TRBV11-2 and TRBJ2-5 gives the full variable domain: EAGVAQSPRYKIIEKRQSVAFWCNPISGHATLYWYQQILGQGPKLLIQFQNNGVVDDSQLPKDRFSAERLKGVDSTLKIQPAKLEDSAVYLCASSHMRWQGEETQYFGPGTRLLVL.

The chain links TRBV6-5 to TRBJ1-6; TRBD1 matches at 11 bases. This CDR3 has 15 residues. Germline lookup yields CDR1 MNHEY and CDR2 SVGAGI. V lost 6 bases, J lost 8 bases, and 6 bases stayed unmatched. As DNA, the CDR3 is TGTGCCAGCAGCCGGGACAGGGGGTTAGATTCACCCCTCCACTTT. It is translated as CASSRDRGLDSPLHF.

The chain uses TRBV4-1 and TRBJ2-5, with D possibly TRBD1 on 5 matching bases. The end of the DNA fits TRBJ2-7 better, so the J call may be wrong. Germline assignment: CDR1 MGHRA and CDR2 YSYEKL. CDR3 length: 16 residues. In DNA, the CDR3 is TGCGCCAGCAGCCAAGAAAAGAAAGGGGCTGTCTACGAGCAGTACTTC. Protein product: CASSQEKKGAVYEQYF.

The chain joins TRBV7-9 to TRBJ2-7, with 8 bases aligning to TRBD1. Unmatched junction bases numbered 7, after V lost 3 bases and J lost 0 bases. Germline loops: CDR1 SEHNR, CDR2 FQNEAQ (reference sequence). There are 16 residues in the CDR3. CDR3 sequence: CASSFPGTGVSYEQYF. The CDR3 DNA is TGTGCCAGCAGCTTCCCCGGGACAGGTGTCTCCTACGAGCAGTACTTC.

J is TRBJ1-1 and V is TRBV6-6; D not resolved. This CDR3 has 14 residues. Germline V gene data show CDR1 as MNHNY and CDR2 as SVGAGI (reference sequence). V was trimmed by 5 bases and J by 0 bases, leaving 10 bases between them. The CDR3 is CASSPPGVNTEAFF. CDR3 nucleotides: TGTGCCAGCAGTCCCCCCGGAGTGAACACTGAAGCTTTCTTT.

The rearrangement links TRBV7-8 to TRBJ2-1, with D hard to call. The CDR3 extends over 13 amino acids. Germline CDR1 SGHVS, CDR2 FQNEAQ. V shed 5 bases and J shed 4 bases, with 9 bases lying between them. The CDR3 is CASSLGLYNEQFF. The CDR3 region has the DNA TGTGCCAGCAGCCTGGGCCTTTACAATGAGCAGTTCTTC.

The gene calls are TRBV5-1 and TRBJ2-5; 8 nucleotides match TRBD1. The CDR3 extends over 15 amino acids. Germline CDR1 and CDR2: SGHRS and YFSETQ. With V trimmed by 6 bases and J by 4 bases, 11 bases remained unmatched. In nucleotides, the CDR3 is TGCGCCAGCATCCCACCTACAGGGGGAGGAGAGACCCAGTACTTC. It yields the protein CASIPPTGGGETQYF.

The chain joins TRBV6-5 to TRBJ2-5; D is ambiguous. Near its end, the DNA agrees better with TRBJ2-7, so the J call may be wrong. The CDR3 spans 16 residues. Per the germline V gene, CDR1 is MNHEY and CDR2 is SVGAGI. The CDR3 region is CASSSRVPPSFYEQYF. In DNA, the CDR3 is TGTGCCAGCAGTTCCCGGGTCCCCCCTTCTTTCTACGAGCAGTACTTC.